The sequence of this T cell receptor beta chain was determined in a study of blood T cell repertoires in COVID-19. Turning to the study itself: The origin of the acute and convalescent COVID-19 samples was the United States, Italy and Spain.

Germline assignment: CDR1 SGDLS and CDR2 YYNGEE. The CDR3 is 15 residues long. V lost 0 bases, J lost 5 bases, and 6 bases stayed unmatched. The assay was immunoSEQ multiplex PCR, and TCRdb's table has in-frame clones only and misses some. The sample has around 68,000 clones; over 75% are singletons. The rearrangement joins TRBV9 to TRBJ2-3, with 7 nucleotides matching TRBD1. This receptor was obtained from a man aged 45-65 years with active COVID-19. The sequencing input was peripheral blood. The CDR3 reads CASSVARGQEDTQYF. The CDR3 nucleotides are TGTGCCAGCAGCGTAGCGAGGGGGCAAGAAGATACGCAGTATTTT.